Following are 3 T cell receptor beta chains from one sample sequenced in a study of shared clonotypes between healthy human individuals. Profiled with immunoSEQ multiplex PCR; TCRdb holds only in-frame clones, not every one. The sample includes about 320,000 clones, over 75% seen only once; the top ten take 15% to 20%. The sample taken for sequencing was memory CD8+ T cells sorted from blood. Subset of the sample: CD45RO+ cells pooled with CCR7-negative TemRA cells. The receptor source for this set is a man aged 18 to 30 in good health.

The J gene is TRBJ1-4, the V gene TRBV19; D is possibly TRBD1 (5 bases). Germline V CDR1 and CDR2: LNHDA, SQIVND (reference sequence). V was clipped by 1 base and J by 8 bases, with 20 bases between them. The CDR3 loop spans 17 amino acids. The CDR3 region is CASSIGPRDQIIEKLFF. The CDR3 DNA is TGTGCCAGTAGTATAGGCCCCCGGGACCAGATTATCGAAAAACTGTTTTTT.

The chain recombines TRBV5-6 with TRBJ2-2; perhaps TRBD2 as D (5 bases). The length of the CDR3 is 18 residues. V was clipped by 1 base and J by 2 bases, with 18 bases between them. Germline lookup yields CDR1 SGHDT and CDR2 YYEEEE. DNA for the CDR3: TGTGCCAGCAGCTTGATCGTGAGTATAGCGAGAAACACCGGGGAGCTGTTTTTT. Encoded protein: CASSLIVSIARNTGELFF.

V gene TRBV12-5 combines with J gene TRBJ2-5; D uncertain. There are 13 residues in the CDR3. The V end lost 5 bases, the J end lost 5 bases, and 12 bases lay between the germline ends. Germline V gene data show CDR1 as LGHNT and CDR2 as FRNRAP. CDR3 residues: CASGLGLRETQYF. The CDR3 nucleotides read TGTGCTAGTGGTCTTGGCCTCCGGGAGACCCAGTACTTC.